A selection of T cell receptor beta chains follows, all from one sample in a study of T cell responses to AZD1222 COVID-19 vaccine. Method: immunoSEQ multiplex PCR; TCRdb's copy keeps in-frame clones and lacks some. The table lists about 120,000 clones, around 90% of them singletons, with around 4.4% in the top ten. Here the sequenced sample was peripheral blood, taken 28 days after the second dose of the MenACWY control vaccine. Receptor source: an adult who received the MenACWY meningococcal vaccine as a control. The conserved cysteine and the conserved F or W are not part of the CDR3 here. The size field is filled for only some rows; it gives once, few, many or a size class.

TRBJ1-2	TRBV5-1	11	once	ASSFNSAYGYT
TRBJ1-2	TRBV28	12	-	ASSLIQDFYGYT
TRBJ2-3	TRBV7-9	13	-	AGLGQGVVTDTQY
TRBJ1-5	TRBV21-1	19	-	ASSKVKGPKNWGEGNQPQH
TRBJ1-6	TRBV7-9	14	-	ASSPPGAPEGSPLH
TRBJ2-5	TRBV24-1	16	-	ATSDRSADTRYQETQY
TRBJ1-1	TRBV6-5	12	-	ASSYEGRGTEAF
TRBJ1-5	TRBV19	11	-	ASSIRLNQPQH
TRBJ1-5	TRBV15	14	-	ATSRDRTGGNQPQH
TRBJ1-5	TRBV19	12	-	ASNLVRGNQPQH
TRBJ1-3	TRBV3-1/TRBV3-2	14	-	ASSPHGRPSGNTIY
TRBJ1-1	TRBV27	10	-	ASSFTGGEAF
TRBJ2-1	TRBV19	15	-	ASSIGVAGVVYNEQF
TRBJ2-2	TRBV11-2	11	few	ASSALRVGELF
TRBJ2-1	TRBV7-3	13	-	ASSPRGREHNEQF
TRBJ1-1	TRBV9	13	-	ASSVLQGIDTEAF
TRBJ1-1	TRBV2	13	-	ASTEAGSLNTEAF
TRBJ1-2	TRBV5-6	12	-	ASSYRDRGYGYT
TRBJ1-2	TRBV21-1	11	few	ASMGGLTMGYT
TRBJ2-2	TRBV18	13	-	ASSLLQGFPGELF
TRBJ2-6	TRBV10-3	11	-	AVGDPGANVLT
TRBJ2-7	TRBV6-1	13	-	ASSEVGDPAYEQY
TRBJ1-5	TRBV20-1	12	-	SASLGQMNQPQH
TRBJ2-7	TRBV29-1	11	-	SVGGLGAYEQY
TRBJ1-2	TRBV12-3/TRBV12-4	11	-	ASSFGTVYGYT
TRBJ2-3	TRBV4-3	14	-	ASSQDGRHNTDTQY
TRBJ1-2	TRBV20-1	9	-	SASDRGSYT
TRBJ1-4	TRBV19	12	-	ASYSGMVREKLF
TRBJ2-7	TRBV7-6	11	-	ASSPSPSYEQY
TRBJ2-7	TRBV5-1	12	-	ASRRTRSSYEQY
TRBJ1-3	TRBV18	15	-	ASSPPFKSFSGNTIY
TRBJ1-2	TRBV18	12	-	ASSSVGQGYGYT
TRBJ2-5	TRBV7-7	15	-	ASSRFYGSGSGETQY
TRBJ1-4	TRBV19	14	-	ASRSPGRAANEKLF
TRBJ2-7	TRBV18	13	-	ASSPRAGISYEQY
TRBJ2-5	TRBV19	14	-	ASSRLPTGVQETQY
TRBJ1-2	TRBV9	12	-	ASSVAELFYGYT
TRBJ1-1	TRBV6-5	12	-	ASRPGILDTEAF
TRBJ2-2	TRBV9	14	-	ASSATLGVPAGELF
TRBJ2-1	TRBV28	15	few	ASSLNKGALTSNEQF
TRBJ2-2	TRBV27	10	-	ASSLVSGELF
TRBJ2-7	TRBV30	11	-	AWQLAGVDEQY
TRBJ1-1	TRBV15	12	-	ATSRGGMNTEAF
TRBJ2-5	TRBV18	10	-	ASSPGEETQY
TRBJ1-2	TRBV4-1	12	-	ASSQVGSLNGYT
TRBJ2-1	TRBV3-1/TRBV3-2	14	-	ASSQGPGKIPAEQF
TRBJ2-2	TRBV6-4	14	-	ASSDGGRGNTGELF
TRBJ1-6	TRBV3-1/TRBV3-2	14	-	ASSQSPGGYNSPLH
TRBJ2-5	TRBV5-8	13	-	ASSLAGTPQETQY
TRBJ1-4	TRBV6-6	13	-	ASSYSGDTNEKLF
TRBJ2-3	TRBV18	15	-	ASSPARLAGGTDTQY
TRBJ1-2	TRBV6-4	11	-	ASSRGQNYGYT
TRBJ1-2	TRBV29-1	9	-	SVEGHGGYT
TRBJ1-5	TRBV12-3/TRBV12-4	10	-	ASSFVGGPQH
TRBJ2-3	TRBV5-5	13	-	ASSLVWLGGDTQY